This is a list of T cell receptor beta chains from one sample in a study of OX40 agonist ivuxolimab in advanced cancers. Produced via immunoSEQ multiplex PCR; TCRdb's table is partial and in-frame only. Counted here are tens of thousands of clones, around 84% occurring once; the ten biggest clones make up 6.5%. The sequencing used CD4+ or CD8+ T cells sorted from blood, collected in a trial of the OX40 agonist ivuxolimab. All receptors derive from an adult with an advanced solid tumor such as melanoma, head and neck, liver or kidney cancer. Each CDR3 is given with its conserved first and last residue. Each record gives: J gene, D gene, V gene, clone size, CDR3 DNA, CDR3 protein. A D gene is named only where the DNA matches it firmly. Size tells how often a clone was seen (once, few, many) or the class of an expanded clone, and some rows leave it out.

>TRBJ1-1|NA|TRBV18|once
TGTGCCAGCTCAGTCAGGAAGGGAGGGGGATTGAACACTGAAGCTTTCTTT
CASSVRKGGGLNTEAFF
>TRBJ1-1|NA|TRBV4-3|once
TGCGCCAGCAGCCGATTAGGACACGTAAACACTGAAGCTTTCTTT
CASSRLGHVNTEAFF
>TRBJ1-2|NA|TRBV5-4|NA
TGTGCCAGCAGCTTGGAGGCAGACTACTATGGCTACACCTTC
CASSLEADYYGYTF
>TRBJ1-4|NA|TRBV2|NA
TGTGCCAGCAGTAGACAGGCTACTAATGAAAAACTGTTTTTT
CASSRQATNEKLFF
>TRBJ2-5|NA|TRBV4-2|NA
TGTGCCAGCAGCTGGGGGATGGGGGCCGGGAGGGAGACCCAGTACTTC
CASSWGMGAGRETQYF
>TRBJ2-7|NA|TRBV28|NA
TGTGCCAGCAGTCAACCGAATACAGAGGAGCAGTACTTC
CASSQPNTEEQYF
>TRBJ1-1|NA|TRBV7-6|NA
TGTGCCAGCAGCTTAGCGCATGGGGGGAACACTGAAGCTTTCTTT
CASSLAHGGNTEAFF
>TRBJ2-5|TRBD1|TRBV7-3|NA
TGTGCCAGCAGCGAGACAGGGGGGCGTCAAGAGACCCAGTACTTC
CASSETGGRQETQYF
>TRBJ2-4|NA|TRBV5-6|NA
TGTGCCAGCAGCTTGGGGTCTAGTAATAGGGGCATTCAGTACTTC
CASSLGSSNRGIQYF
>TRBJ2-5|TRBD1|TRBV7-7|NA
TGTGCTAGCAGCTTAATAGGGACAGGGGAAAAGACCCAGTACTTC
CASSLIGTGEKTQYF
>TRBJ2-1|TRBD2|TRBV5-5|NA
TGTGCCAGCAGTCCTAGGGAGGGCTGGAATGAGCAGTTCTTC
CASSPREGWNEQFF
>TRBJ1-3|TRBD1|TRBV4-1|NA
TGCGCCAGCAGCTTGGCGGTTCAGACAGGGGGCGGAGGAAACACCATATATTTT
CASSLAVQTGGGGNTIYF
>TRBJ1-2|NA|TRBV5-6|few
TGTGCCAGCAGCTTAACAGGTGGCTACACCTTC
CASSLTGGYTF
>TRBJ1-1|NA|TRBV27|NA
TGTGCCAGCAGTTTATACCCCCCCCAGGGGACGAACACTGAAGCTTTCTTT
CASSLYPPQGTNTEAFF
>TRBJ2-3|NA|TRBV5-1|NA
TGCGCCAGCAGCTTTGCTACAGATACGCAGTATTTT
CASSFATDTQYF
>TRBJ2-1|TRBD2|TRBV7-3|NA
TGTGCCAGCAGCTTAGGCGGGAGCACCTACAATGAGCAGTTCTTC
CASSLGGSTYNEQFF
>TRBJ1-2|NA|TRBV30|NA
TGTGCCTGGAGTGTAACAGCTGAAGGTAGTGGCTACACCTTC
CAWSVTAEGSGYTF
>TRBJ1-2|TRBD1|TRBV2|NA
TGTGCCAGCAGTCGGGACAGCTATGGCTACACCTTC
CASSRDSYGYTF
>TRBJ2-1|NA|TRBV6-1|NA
TGTGCCAGCAGTGTTCCTTACAATGAGCAGTTCTTC
CASSVPYNEQFF
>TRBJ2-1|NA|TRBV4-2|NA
TGTGCCAGCAGCCAAGCTCGGGGTGCGGCGGATGAGCAGTTCTTC
CASSQARGAADEQFF
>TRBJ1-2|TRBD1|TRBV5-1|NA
TGCGCCAGCAGCTTCCTCCGGGACAGCCCCAATGGTAAAGATGGCTACACCTTC
CASSFLRDSPNGKDGYTF
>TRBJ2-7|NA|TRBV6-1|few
TGTGCCAGTCCTGCCCCGTTGGGGACAAGATACGAGCAGTACTTC
CASPAPLGTRYEQYF